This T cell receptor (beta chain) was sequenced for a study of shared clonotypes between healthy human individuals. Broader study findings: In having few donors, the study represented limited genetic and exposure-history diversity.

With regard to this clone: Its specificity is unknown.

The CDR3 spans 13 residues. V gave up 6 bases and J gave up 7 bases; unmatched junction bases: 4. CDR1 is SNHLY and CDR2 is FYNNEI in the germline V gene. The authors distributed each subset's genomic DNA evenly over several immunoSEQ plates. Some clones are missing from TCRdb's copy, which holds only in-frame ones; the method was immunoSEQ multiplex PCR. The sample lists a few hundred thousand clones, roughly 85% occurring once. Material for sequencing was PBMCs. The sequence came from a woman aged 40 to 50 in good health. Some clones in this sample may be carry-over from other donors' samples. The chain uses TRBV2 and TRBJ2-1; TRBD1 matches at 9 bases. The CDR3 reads CASRGTGKNEQFF. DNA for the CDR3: TGTGCCAGCAGGGGGACAGGGAAAAATGAGCAGTTCTTC.